This T cell receptor beta chain was sequenced during a study of blood T cell repertoires in COVID-19. Germline V gives CDR1 MDHEN, CDR2 SYDVKM. The CDR3 has 12 amino acids. V dropped 10 bases and J dropped 12; count of bases not matched to a gene: 10. Assay: immunoSEQ multiplex PCR; the TCRdb copy retains only in-frame clones and omits some. The data contain 350,000 to 500,000 clones, about 88% of them singletons. J is TRBJ1-4 and V is TRBV28; the match to TRBD1 covers 8 bases. The clonotype was recovered from a young woman who had been exposed to COVID-19. The specimen was PBMCs or T cells enriched from blood (not recorded which). CDR3 amino acids: CATRRPGQELFF. CDR3 nucleotide sequence: TGTGCCACTAGACGTCCGGGACAGGAACTGTTTTTT.